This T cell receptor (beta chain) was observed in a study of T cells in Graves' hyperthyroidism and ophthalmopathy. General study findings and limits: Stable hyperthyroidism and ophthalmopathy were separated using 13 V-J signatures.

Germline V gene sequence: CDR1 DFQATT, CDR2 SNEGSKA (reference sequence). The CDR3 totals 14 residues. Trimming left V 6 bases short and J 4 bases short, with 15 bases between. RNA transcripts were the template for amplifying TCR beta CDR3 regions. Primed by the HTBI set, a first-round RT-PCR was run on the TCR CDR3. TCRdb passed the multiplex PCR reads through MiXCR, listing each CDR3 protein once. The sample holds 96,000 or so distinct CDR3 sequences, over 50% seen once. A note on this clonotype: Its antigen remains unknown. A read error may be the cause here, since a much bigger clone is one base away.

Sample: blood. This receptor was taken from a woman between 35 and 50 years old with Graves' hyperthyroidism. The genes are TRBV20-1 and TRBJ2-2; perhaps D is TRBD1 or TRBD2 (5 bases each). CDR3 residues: CSATGTLSTGELFF. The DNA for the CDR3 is TGCAGTGCAACCGGGACCTTAAGCACCGGGGAGCTGTTTTTT.